These 13 T cell receptor beta chains originate from one sample sequenced in a study of T cell repertoires in cytomegalovirus infection (dated by TCRdb to between 2018 and 2021). Their antigens remain unidentified. Instrument on record: Illumina HiSeq 1500. The public reads were quality trimmed at Q25 with fastp and then assembled into clones with MiXCR by TCRdb, keeping productive beta chains. Rows are unified per CDR3 protein, each entry keeping the most common DNA and genes. In this sample the table shows some 120,000 distinct CDR3 sequences, over 9% of which occur a single time. Around a third of the sample is in the top ten clones. Sequencing used PBMCs, sequenced either directly or after in vitro stimulation (not recorded which). The receptors derive from a human donor in good health (CMV status not recorded). Some clones in this sample may be carry-over from other donors' samples.

This clonotype has just a few counts. The genes are TRBV12-3 or TRBV12-4 and TRBJ2-1; the D gene is possibly TRBD2 (5 bases). The CDR3 is made up of 13 amino acids. The V end was cut by 2 bases, the J end by 6 bases, with 8 bases between. This CDR3 is CASSLLARNEQFF. CDR3 nucleotide sequence: TGTGCCAGCAGTTTACTAGCTCGCAATGAGCAGTTCTTC.

This clonotype was found a few times. The rearrangement uses TRBV11-2 and TRBJ1-6; tentatively, D is TRBD1 (6 bases). The CDR3 runs to 16 residues. CDR1 and CDR2 from the germline V gene are SGHAT and FQNNGV. V lost 4 bases to trimming and J lost 5 bases, with 15 bases between them. DNA of the CDR3: TGTGCCAGCAGCTCCTGGACAGCCAGAGATAATTCACCCCTCCACTTT. Protein product: CASSSWTARDNSPLHF.

This rearrangement joins TRBV19 to TRBJ1-1; D call uncertain. Germline V lookup: CDR1 LNHDA, CDR2 SQIVND (reference sequence). The V end lost 5 bases, the J end lost 3 bases, and 10 bases lay between the germline ends. The CDR3 length is 13 residues. This chain's CDR3 is CASSFLGDTEAFF. DNA of the CDR3: TGTGCCAGTAGTTTCCTCGGCGACACTGAAGCTTTCTTT.

The genes are TRBV20-1 and TRBJ2-1; D perhaps matches TRBD1 (6 bases). Trimming took off 2 bases at V and 10 bases at J, with 21 bases between the two ends. CDR1 DFQATT and CDR2 SNEGSKA come from the germline V gene (reference sequence). The CDR3 consists of 15 residues. CDR3 DNA: TGCAGTGCTAGACCGACAACCAGGGGCTGGGGGGAGCAGTTCTTC. It yields the protein CSARPTTRGWGEQFF.

In this sample, this clonotype turned up many times. The J gene is TRBJ2-3, the V gene TRBV14; TRBD2 is a possible D gene (6 bases). The CDR3 runs to 16 residues. Germline V gene lookup returns CDR1 SGHDN and CDR2 FVKESK. Trimming left V 3 bases short and J 14 bases short, with 27 bases between. Here the CDR3 reads CASSQGGSGPVMIRYF. In DNA form, the CDR3 reads TGTGCCAGCAGCCAGGGAGGCAGCGGGCCAGTAATGATACGGTATTTT.

Ten or more counts support this clonotype. The V and J genes are TRBV11-2 and TRBJ1-6, with 7 bases matching TRBD1. The CDR3 sequence is 16 residues long. The germline CDR1 and CDR2 sequences are SGHAT and FQNNGV. The J segment lost 3 bases and the V segment lost 7 bases, leaving 9 bases of the junction unmatched. The CDR3 reads CASKSIQGSYNSPLHF. Written as DNA, the CDR3 is TGTGCCAGCAAATCGATACAGGGGAGCTATAATTCACCCCTCCACTTT.

This rearrangement joins TRBV27 to TRBJ2-5; 12 bases are shared with TRBD2. The V segment lost 5 bases and the J segment 1 base; nucleotides outside the gene matches: 8. The germline V gene has CDR1 MNHEY and CDR2 SMNVEV (reference sequence). The CDR3 sequence is 17 residues long. This chain's CDR3 is CASSPNPGLAGQETQYF. The CDR3 DNA reads TGTGCCAGCAGTCCCAACCCGGGACTAGCGGGCCAAGAGACCCAGTACTTC.

This clonotype was counted at least ten times. The chain joins TRBV10-3 to TRBJ2-1; 12 bases line up with TRBD2. Germline CDR1 reads ENHRY; CDR2 reads SYGVKD. The CDR3 is 16 residues long. The junction had 8 bases not matched to a gene; V was cut back by 7 bases and J by 4 bases. CDR3 DNA sequence: TGTGCCATCACTGGATCCCTAGCGGGAGGGTACAATGAGCAGTTCTTC. Amino acids: CAITGSLAGGYNEQFF.

This clonotype was detected many times. Compared with germline, one end of the junction differs, possibly owing to a read error. The rearrangement joins TRBV7-9 to TRBJ1-1, with TRBD1 identical over 9 bases. This CDR3 is 13 amino acids long. The germline V gene encodes CDR1 SEHNR and CDR2 FQNEAQ (reference sequence). The CDR3 sequence: CASRGTGGAEAFF. The CDR3 coding sequence is TGTGCCAGCAGGGGAACAGGGGGCGCTGAGGCTTTCTTT.

Many counts were recorded for this clonotype. The rearrangement links TRBV14 to TRBJ1-1; no clear D. CDR1 is SGHDN, CDR2 FVKESK, per germline. CDR3 size: 16 residues. Trimming removed 4 bases from V and 0 bases from J, with 15 bases in between. CDR3 sequence: CASSLLMTALNTEAFF. CDR3 in DNA: TGTGCCAGCAGCCTCTTGATGACGGCGTTGAACACTGAAGCTTTCTTT.

This clonotype was counted at least ten times. The rearrangement uses TRBV2 and TRBJ2-1, with TRBD2 matching 16 bases. V lost 6 bases to trimming and J lost 7 bases; unmatched junction nucleotides: 0. CDR3 size: 14 residues. Germline CDR1 is SNHLY and CDR2 is FYNNEI. The CDR3 spells CASRGLAGGNEQFF. The CDR3 coding sequence is TGTGCCAGCAGGGGACTAGCGGGAGGGAATGAGCAGTTCTTC.

In this sample, this clonotype turned up a few times. The V call is TRBV6-2 or TRBV6-3, the J call TRBJ1-1; D remains unclear. This CDR3 region has 13 residues. The germline CDR1 and CDR2 sequences are MNHEY and SVGEGT. The V end was cut by 5 bases, the J end by 6 bases, with 13 bases between. The CDR3 DNA reads as TGTGCCAGCAGTAATCTGGGATCGGCTGAAGCTTTCTTT. Protein product: CASSNLGSAEAFF.

This clonotype was seen a few times. The chain's CDR3 is CASSPRASGRTDTQYF. The CDR3 DNA is TGTGCCAGCAGCCCGCGGGCTAGCGGGCGCACAGATACGCAGTATTTT. The chain is built from TRBV11-2 and TRBJ2-3, with 8 positions matching TRBD2. Trimming at V came to 5 bases and at J to 1 base, leaving 8 bases not matched to a gene. Germline V gives CDR1 SGHAT, CDR2 FQNNGV. This CDR3 spans 16 amino acids.